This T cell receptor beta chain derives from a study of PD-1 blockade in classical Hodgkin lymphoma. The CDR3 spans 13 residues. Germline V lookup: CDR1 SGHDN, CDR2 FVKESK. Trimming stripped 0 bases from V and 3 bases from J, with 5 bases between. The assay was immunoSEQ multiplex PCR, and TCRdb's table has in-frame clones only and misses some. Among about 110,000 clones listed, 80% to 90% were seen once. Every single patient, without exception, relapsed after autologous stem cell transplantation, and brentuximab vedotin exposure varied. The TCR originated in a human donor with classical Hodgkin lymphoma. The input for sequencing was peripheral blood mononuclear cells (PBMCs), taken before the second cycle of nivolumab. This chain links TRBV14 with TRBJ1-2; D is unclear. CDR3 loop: CASSQDRDYGYTF. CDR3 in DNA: TGTGCCAGCAGCCAAGACAGAGACTATGGCTACACCTTC.